The next 3 T cell receptor beta chains were all read from a single sample in a study of response to subunit inactivated influenza vaccine. From the RT-PCR reads, TCRdb called clonotypes with MiXCR, one entry per CDR3 protein. The sample carries roughly 500,000 distinct CDR3 sequences, about 15% recorded once. Source: CD4+ T cells sorted from PBMCs, taken roughly 24 months after vaccination. The receptors come from a man aged 50 to 69 who received an inactivated influenza vaccine.

In its sample, this clonotype was seen many times. V and J are TRBV12-3 or TRBV12-4 and TRBJ1-2; D is ambiguous. V was clipped by 3 bases and J by 4 bases, with 9 bases between them. The CDR3 has 13 amino acids. CDR3 sequence reads: CASSFREGYGYTF. Here the CDR3 DNA reads TGTGCCAGCAGTTTTAGGGAGGGCTATGGCTACACCTTC.

This chain joins TRBV5-5 and TRBJ2-2, with D unclear. Trimming removed 4 bases at V and 5 bases at J, with 15 bases between. The germline CDR1 and CDR2 sequences are SGHKS and YYEKEE (reference sequence). CDR3 length: 15 amino acids. The CDR3 reads CASSLHTGFTGELFF. The CDR3 DNA is TGTGCCAGCAGCCTACACACCGGTTTTACCGGGGAGCTGTTTTTT.

This clonotype was seen more than once but under ten times. CDR3 nucleotides: TGTGCCACCAGTGATTCGGGCCTAGCGGGGGGCGAGCAGTTCTTC. It specifies CATSDSGLAGGEQFF. This sequence joins TRBV24-1 and TRBJ2-1; TRBD2 aligns across 11 bases. The V segment lost 2 bases and the J segment 10 bases; nucleotides outside the gene matches: 6. The CDR3 is 15 residues long. Germline-derived CDR1 and CDR2 are KGHDR and SFDVKD.